These 24 T cell receptor beta chains came from one sample sequenced in a study of blood T cell repertoires in COVID-19. Here immunoSEQ multiplex PCR was the method, and the copy in TCRdb shows in-frame clones only, minus some. Of roughly 250,000 clones in the sample, around nine tenths were seen once. The source material was PBMCs or T cells enriched from blood (not recorded which). The receptors originated from a woman between 18 and 30 years old who had recovered from COVID-19.

The chain recombines TRBV5-3 with TRBJ2-7, with a possible D match to TRBD2 (6 bases). TRBV5-3 is sorted into the ORF group, with uncertain function. This CDR3 is 13 amino acids long. Deletions cut 7 bases from V and 1 base from J, with 12 bases between. The chain's CDR3 is CARCGKISYEQYF. For the CDR3, the DNA is TGTGCCAGATGCGGGAAAATTTCCTACGAGCAGTACTTC.

This chain joins TRBV18 and TRBJ2-5; tentatively, D is TRBD1 (5 bases). The germline V and J ends were trimmed by 6 bases and 5 bases, with 13 bases remaining between them. The CDR3 extends over 13 amino acids. Germline loops: CDR1 KGHSH, CDR2 LQKENI. CDR3 in DNA: TGTGCCAGCTCCCGAATTGGGGCGGAGACCCAGTACTTC. Translated, it gives CASSRIGAETQYF. The complete variable domain, with remaining parts taken from reference TRBV18 and TRBJ2-5, reads NAGVMQNPRHLVRRRGQEARLRCSPMKGHSHVYWYRQLPEEGLKFMVYLQKENIIDESGMPKERFSAEFPKEGPSILRIQQVVRGDSAAYFCASSRIGAETQYFGPGTRLLVL.

V usage is TRBV18 and J usage is TRBJ2-7; D possibly corresponds to TRBD1 (6 bases). The ends were cut back, 2 bases at V and 0 bases at J, with 11 bases in the middle. The length of the CDR3 is 15 residues. Germline loops: CDR1 KGHSH, CDR2 LQKENI. The CDR3 is CASSPEGTPSYEQYF. CDR3 nucleotides: TGTGCCAGCTCACCAGAGGGGACACCCTCCTACGAGCAGTACTTC.

The chain couples TRBV19 to TRBJ1-2, with D possibly TRBD1 on 5 matching bases. This CDR3 is built from 16 residues. V was cut by 3 bases and J by 2 bases, with 16 bases left in between. Germline V gives CDR1 LNHDA, CDR2 SQIVND (reference sequence). The DNA of the CDR3 is TGTGCCAGTAGTATTCAGGGCCGCCCAGAGAACTATGGCTACACCTTC. It codes for CASSIQGRPENYGYTF.

The J gene is TRBJ2-5, the V gene TRBV10-3; TRBD1 agrees at 7 bases. Trimming at V came to 5 bases and at J to 5 bases, leaving 11 bases not matched to a gene. CDR3 size: 15 residues. The germline V gene has CDR1 ENHRY and CDR2 SYGVKD. CDR3 sequence: CAISKQTGPGETQYF. CDR3 nucleotides: TGTGCCATCAGTAAGCAGACAGGGCCGGGGGAGACCCAGTACTTC.

The chain carries TRBV29-1 and TRBJ2-7; weak D call: TRBD2 (6 bases). The CDR3 length is 13 residues. Germline CDR1 is SQVTM and CDR2 is ANQGSEA. Trimming took 7 bases from V and 6 from J, leaving 19 bases between them. The CDR3: CSGWDSATFEQYF. CDR3 coding DNA: TGCAGCGGCTGGGACTCCGCCACATTCGAGCAGTACTTC.

This clone was counted many times. The V gene is TRBV5-5, the J gene TRBJ1-1; tentatively, D is TRBD1 (5 bases). CDR3 length: 14 residues. CDR1 and CDR2 from the germline V gene are SGHKS and YYEKEE (reference sequence). The germline V and J ends were trimmed by 1 base and 4 bases, with 11 bases remaining between them. The CDR3 DNA reads TGTGCCAGCAGCTTGTTGCGGGGCGGCACTGAAGCTTTCTTT. It codes for CASSLLRGGTEAFF.

V gene TRBV18 combines with J gene TRBJ2-4; D is possibly TRBD1 (5 bases). Germline CDR1 and CDR2: KGHSH and LQKENI. There are 14 residues in the CDR3. Trimming removed 4 bases at V and 2 bases at J, with 9 bases between. CDR3 sequence: CASSLTDTKNIQYF. CDR3 DNA: TGTGCCAGCTCACTGACAGATACCAAAAACATTCAGTACTTC.

V is TRBV11-2 and J is TRBJ1-1, with TRBD1 identical over 8 bases. V shed 2 bases and J 3 bases; nucleotides not matched to a gene: 2. This CDR3 is built from 14 residues. Germline V CDR1 and CDR2: SGHAT, FQNNGV. The CDR3 spells CASSLQGADTEAFF. CDR3 nucleotides: TGTGCCAGCAGCTTACAGGGGGCGGACACTGAAGCTTTCTTT.

This chain links TRBV7-2 with TRBJ1-4; D remains ambiguous. Germline CDR1 SGHTA, CDR2 FQGNSA. The CDR3 extends over 16 amino acids. The V end was cut by 5 bases, the J end by 4 bases, with 17 bases between. CDR3 residues: CASSPLGRSNNEKLFF. Here the CDR3 DNA reads TGTGCCAGCAGCCCACTAGGGCGTTCCAATAATGAAAAACTGTTTTTT.

This sequence joins TRBV19 and TRBJ1-5, with no clear D. The length of the CDR3 is 14 residues. The V gene's germline CDR1 is LNHDA and CDR2 SQIVND (reference sequence). Trimming left V 4 bases short and J 6 bases short, with 13 bases between. In nucleotides, the CDR3 is TGTGCCAGTAGTAGTCAAGCCTCAGGTCAGCCCCAGCATTTT. Amino acids: CASSSQASGQPQHF.

The CDR3 region has the DNA TGTGCCAGCAGCCAAGGACAGACCTTTAATCAGCCCCAGCATTTT. Translating gives CASSQGQTFNQPQHF. This chain links TRBV3-1 (or the pseudogene TRBV3-2) with TRBJ1-5, with D possibly TRBD1 on 5 matching bases. The CDR3 covers 15 residues. V was clipped by 1 base and J by 4 bases, with 11 bases between them. Germline V gene data show CDR1 as LGHDT and CDR2 as YNNKEL (reference sequence).

The chain combines TRBV5-5 with TRBJ1-2, with 9 bases identical to TRBD1. Germline V gene lookup returns CDR1 SGHKS and CDR2 YYEKEE (reference sequence). This CDR3 region has 13 residues. Trimming took 8 bases from V and 3 from J; bases not matched to a gene: 5. CDR3 residues: CASSGTGHYGYTF. In DNA, the CDR3 is TGTGCCAGTTCGGGGACAGGGCACTATGGCTACACCTTC. The full variable domain, with the rest looked up from reference TRBV5-5 and TRBJ1-2, is DAGVTQSPTHLIKTRGQQVTLRCSPISGHKSVSWYQQVLGQGPQFIFQYYEKEERGRGNFPDRFSARQFPNYSSELNVNALLLGDSALYLCASSGTGHYGYTFGSGTRLTVV.

The chain links TRBV13 to TRBJ1-2, with a weak D call TRBD1 (6 bases). The CDR3 loop spans 14 amino acids. CDR1 and CDR2 (germline): PRHDT, FYEKMQ (reference sequence). Trimming removed 4 bases from V and 5 bases from J, with 14 bases in between. The CDR3 reads CASSYITGFYGYTF. The CDR3 nucleotides are TGTGCCAGCAGCTATATAACAGGGTTTTATGGCTACACCTTC.

The chain joins TRBV27 to TRBJ2-1; 8 bases agree with TRBD2. Germline CDR1 and CDR2: MNHEY and SMNVEV (reference sequence). CDR3 length equals 18 residues. With 6 bases clipped from V and 4 bases from J, the junction kept 17 bases outside the gene matches. The CDR3 loop reads CASRPEAGAVYIYNEQFF. In DNA form, the CDR3 reads TGTGCCAGCAGACCTGAAGCGGGAGCCGTATATATTTACAATGAGCAGTTCTTC.

V and J are TRBV19 and TRBJ2-1, with unresolved D. Germline V gene data show CDR1 as LNHDA and CDR2 as SQIVND (reference sequence). CDR3 length: 13 amino acids. Trimming removed 5 bases from V and 9 bases from J, with 14 bases in between. CDR3 bases: TGTGCCAGTAGTTCCCTTCGAGTCGGTGAGCAGTTCTTC. Protein: CASSSLRVGEQFF.

The rearrangement uses TRBV27 and TRBJ2-3, with no clear D. CDR1 is MNHEY and CDR2 is SMNVEV in the germline V gene (reference sequence). Between the trimmed V and J ends, which lost 2 bases and 5 bases, there was a span of 11 bases. This CDR3 is built from 14 residues. The CDR3 sequence is CASSLRSARDTQYF. CDR3 nucleotides: TGTGCCAGCAGTTTACGGTCCGCGAGAGATACGCAGTATTTT.

As to this clone: One end of the junction fails to match germline, which may point to a read error. The rearrangement uses TRBV4-2 and TRBJ1-1, with a weak D call TRBD1 (5 bases). Germline values: CDR1 LGHNA, CDR2 YNFKEQ. CDR3 length: 13 amino acids. In nucleotides, the CDR3 is TGTGCCAGCAGCCAAGATCTGGACACCGAAGCTTTCTTT. It translates to CASSQDLDTEAFF.

The chain joins TRBV6-5 to TRBJ1-1; 8 nucleotides align to TRBD1. This CDR3 comprises 14 residues. Germline CDR1 MNHEY, CDR2 SVGAGI. V gave up 6 bases and J gave up 2 bases; unmatched junction bases: 5. CDR3: CASRDGQGNTEAFF. The CDR3 nucleotides are TGTGCCAGCAGGGACGGACAGGGCAACACTGAAGCTTTCTTT.

This chain uses TRBV18 with TRBJ1-2; 9 bases fit TRBD1. CDR3 length: 17 amino acids. Germline lookup yields CDR1 KGHSH and CDR2 LQKENI. Losses at the gene ends were 3 bases for V and 4 bases for J; bases not matched to a gene: 12. CDR3 in DNA: TGTGCCAGCTCACCCACAGGGGGCGCGATAACCCGCTATGGCTACACCTTC. It codes for CASSPTGGAITRYGYTF.

This clone has a handful of counts. The chain uses TRBV3-1 (or the pseudogene TRBV3-2) and TRBJ1-1; 7 bases line up with TRBD1. The CDR3 has 15 amino acids. CDR1 is LGHDT, CDR2 YNNKEL, per germline (reference sequence). With V trimmed by 4 bases and J by 0 bases, 5 bases remained unmatched. CDR3 sequence reads: CASSPRTGLNTEAFF. CDR3 nucleotides: TGTGCCAGCAGCCCACGGACAGGTCTGAACACTGAAGCTTTCTTT.

The rearrangement joins TRBV7-2 to TRBJ2-2; 9 bases align to TRBD2. V shed 4 bases, J shed 4 bases, and the junction held 4 bases outside the gene matches. CDR1 and CDR2 from the germline V gene are SGHTA and FQGNSA. The CDR3 length is 15 residues. CDR3 nucleotide sequence: TGTGCCAGCAGCTCTGGACTAGCGATCACCGGGGAGCTGTTTTTT. Translation: CASSSGLAITGELFF.

This chain uses TRBV10-3 with TRBJ2-7, with D hard to call. V lost 3 bases, J lost 5 bases, and 5 bases lay in between. This CDR3 contains 11 residues. Germline CDR1 ENHRY, CDR2 SYGVKD. CDR3 in amino acids: CAISDFNEQYF. CDR3 nucleotides: TGTGCCATCAGTGATTTTAACGAGCAGTACTTC.

This chain joins TRBV6-1 and TRBJ1-1; a weak D match, TRBD1 (6 bases). CDR3 size: 15 residues. Trimming left V 2 bases short and J 2 bases short, with 12 bases between. Per the germline V gene, CDR1 is MNHNS and CDR2 is SASEGT. The CDR3 sequence is CASSERTEPNTEAFF. In DNA form, the CDR3 reads TGTGCCAGCAGTGAACGGACAGAACCCAACACTGAAGCTTTCTTT.